The rows below give T cell receptor beta chains drawn from one sample of a study of cytomegalovirus exposure and HLA in healthy donors. TCRdb keeps only in-frame clones here, not all; method: immunoSEQ multiplex PCR. The data hold fewer than 70,000 clones, with 65% to 90% observed a single time. Sequencing was performed on PBMCs. These receptors were taken from a human donor in good health. Each CDR3 is given with its conserved first and last residue. The order of the fields is D gene, clone size, V gene, J gene, CDR3 protein, CDR3 DNA. The D gene is left open where the match is weak. Size tells how often a clone was seen (once, few, many) or the class of an expanded clone, and some rows leave it out.

TRBD1	-	TRBV4-2	TRBJ1-2	CASSQQGGGYGYTF	TGTGCCAGCAGCCAACAAGGGGGCGGCTATGGCTACACCTTC
-	-	TRBV4-2	TRBJ2-1	CASSQDFGNEQFF	TGTGCCAGCAGCCAAGACTTCGGGAATGAGCAGTTCTTC
-	-	TRBV12-2	TRBJ1-3	CASRLRQDPNTIYF	TGTGCAAGTCGCCTCAGACAGGACCCGAACACCATATATTTT
TRBD2	once	TRBV18	TRBJ2-7	CASSPPGEGSYEQYF	TGTGCCAGCTCACCACCGGGGGAGGGATCCTACGAGCAGTACTTC
TRBD1	-	TRBV28	TRBJ2-5	CASSLTGAGETQYF	TGTGCCAGCAGTTTAACAGGGGCTGGAGAGACCCAGTACTTC
TRBD2	-	TRBV5-4	TRBJ2-1	CASSPGLASDEQFF	TGTGCCAGCAGCCCGGGACTAGCTTCGGATGAGCAGTTCTTC
TRBD2	-	TRBV9	TRBJ2-5	CASSVGGTSGSIQETQYF	TGTGCCAGCAGCGTAGGAGGAACTAGCGGGAGTATTCAAGAGACCCAGTACTTC
-	-	TRBV10-2	TRBJ2-5	CASSQLVRETQYF	TGCGCCAGCAGCCAACTAGTCCGGGAGACCCAGTACTTC
TRBD1	-	TRBV4-1	TRBJ2-3	CASSQFSQGARDTQYF	TGCGCCAGCAGCCAATTCTCTCAGGGGGCGCGGGATACGCAGTATTTT
-	-	TRBV6-5	TRBJ2-5	CASRDLETQYF	TGTGCCAGCCGGGACTTAGAGACCCAGTACTTC
-	-	TRBV2	TRBJ1-2	CASSRGWDYGYTF	TGTGCCAGCTCCCGGGGATGGGACTATGGCTACACCTTC
-	-	TRBV4-2	TRBJ2-7	CASSQEMQGLLFEQYF	TGTGCCAGCAGCCAAGAGATGCAGGGTCTTCTATTCGAGCAGTACTTC
TRBD2	-	TRBV9	TRBJ2-1	CASAPAGAYNEQFF	TGTGCCAGTGCTCCAGCGGGAGCCTACAATGAGCAGTTCTTC
-	-	TRBV7-2	TRBJ2-2	CASSRTPTGYTGELFF	TGTGCCAGCAGCCGGACCCCGACGGGATACACCGGGGAGCTGTTTTTT
-	few	TRBV5-8	TRBJ2-3	CASSFRAADTQYF	TGTGCCAGCAGCTTCAGGGCCGCAGATACGCAGTATTTT
-	-	TRBV7-9	TRBJ2-5	CSSSFRQGGETQYF	TGTTCCAGCAGCTTCCGTCAGGGGGGAGAGACCCAGTACTTC
-	-	TRBV7-9	TRBJ2-7	CSSSLGTNEQYF	TGTTCCAGCAGCTTAGGGACAAACGAGCAGTACTTC
TRBD2	-	TRBV27	TRBJ2-7	CASSHPAGAGFYEQYF	TGTGCCAGCAGTCACCCCGCAGGAGCGGGGTTCTACGAGCAGTACTTC
-	once	TRBV2	TRBJ1-1	CASRWAGNTEAFF	TGTGCCAGCAGATGGGCAGGGAACACTGAAGCTTTCTTT
-	-	TRBV30	TRBJ1-6	CAWSGSGEGSPLHF	TGTGCCTGGAGTGGGTCAGGGGAAGGATCACCCCTCCACTTT
-	-	TRBV9	TRBJ1-2	CASSGQTPLIYGYTF	TGTGCCAGCAGCGGACAGACCCCCCTCATCTATGGCTACACCTTC
-	once	TRBV9	TRBJ2-3	CASSVGQLASTDTQYF	TGTGCCAGCAGCGTAGGACAGTTGGCTAGCACAGATACGCAGTATTTT
-	once	TRBV30	TRBJ1-6	CAHSNSPLHF	TGTGCCCACAGTAATTCACCCCTCCACTTT
-	-	TRBV27	TRBJ1-1	CASSLQGPRGEAFF	TGTGCCAGCAGCCTACAGGGACCACGGGGTGAAGCTTTCTTT
-	-	TRBV12-5	TRBJ2-1	CASGLNGNEQFF	TGTGCTAGTGGTTTGAACGGTAATGAGCAGTTCTTC
-	-	TRBV30	TRBJ1-4	CAWNWKLGPEKLFF	TGTGCCTGGAATTGGAAGTTGGGCCCGGAAAAACTGTTTTTT
TRBD2	-	TRBV5-8	TRBJ2-5	CASSLGVVGGAETQYF	TGTGCCAGCAGCTTGGGCGTCGTGGGAGGGGCAGAGACCCAGTACTTC
-	-	TRBV7-6	TRBJ2-5	CASSLTRGQETQYF	TGTGCCAGCAGCTTAACCAGGGGTCAAGAGACCCAGTACTTC
-	-	TRBV11-3	TRBJ2-7	CASSLGASSYEQYF	TGTGCCAGCAGCTTAGGGGCCAGCTCCTACGAGCAGTACTTC